The clone carrying this T cell receptor beta chain occurred many times. These data come from a study of regulatory T cells in long-lasting Graves disease. Described time point: newly diagnosed GD, antithyroid drugs for less than 3 months. Researchers made the TCR library from RNA that was extracted from PBMCs. Building the TCR beta libraries relied on iRepertoire HTBI primers, and CDR3 regions underwent Arm-PCR. TCRdb reprocessed the multiplex PCR reads with MiXCR, giving one entry per CDR3 protein. The sample shows about 400,000 distinct CDR3 sequences, 15% of them seen only once. These data were also reused for a study on T cells in Graves' hyperthyroidism and ophthalmopathy.

Sequencing was performed on peripheral blood mononuclear cells (PBMCs), taken at new diagnosis, from a patient treated with antithyroid drugs. The TCR comes from a woman aged 40 to 50 with Graves disease.

The CDR3 DNA reads TGTGCCAGCAGCCCGATGGGGCAGGCAAATTCACCCCTCCACTTT. Translating it yields CASSPMGQANSPLHF. The genes are TRBV7-2 and TRBJ1-6, with D perhaps matching TRBD1 (5 bases). Germline CDR1 is SGHTA and CDR2 is FQGNSA. The V end lost 5 bases, the J end lost 7 bases, and 15 bases lay between the germline ends. The length of the CDR3 is 15 residues.